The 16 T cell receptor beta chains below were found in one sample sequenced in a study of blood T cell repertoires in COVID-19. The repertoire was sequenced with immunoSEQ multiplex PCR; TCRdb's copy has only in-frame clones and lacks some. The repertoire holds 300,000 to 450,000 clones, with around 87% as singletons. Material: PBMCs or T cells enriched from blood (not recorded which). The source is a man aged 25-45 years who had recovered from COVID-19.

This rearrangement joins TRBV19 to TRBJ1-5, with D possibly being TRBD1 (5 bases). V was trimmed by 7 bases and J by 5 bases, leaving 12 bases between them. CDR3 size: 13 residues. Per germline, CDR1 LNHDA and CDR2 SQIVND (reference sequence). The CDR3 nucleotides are TGTGCCAGTACCACTTTCAGGGATCAGCCCCAGCATTTT. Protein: CASTTFRDQPQHF. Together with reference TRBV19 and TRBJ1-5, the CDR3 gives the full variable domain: DGGITQSPKYLFRKEGQNVTLSCEQNLNHDAMYWYRQDPGQGLRLIYYSQIVNDFQKGDIAEGYSVSREKKESFPLTVTSAQKNPTAFYLCASTTFRDQPQHFGDGTRLSIL.

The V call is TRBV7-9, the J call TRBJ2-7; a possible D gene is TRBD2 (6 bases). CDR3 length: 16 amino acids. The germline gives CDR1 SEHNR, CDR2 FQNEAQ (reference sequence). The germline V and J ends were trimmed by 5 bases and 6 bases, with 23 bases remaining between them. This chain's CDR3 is CASSPGRVLLGGEQYF. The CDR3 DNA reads TGTGCCAGCAGCCCTGGCCGGGTTTTGTTGGGAGGCGAGCAGTACTTC.

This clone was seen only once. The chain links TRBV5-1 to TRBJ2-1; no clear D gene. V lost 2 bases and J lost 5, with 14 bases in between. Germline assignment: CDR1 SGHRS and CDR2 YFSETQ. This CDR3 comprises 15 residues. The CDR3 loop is CASSFVTERNNEQFF. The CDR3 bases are TGCGCCAGCAGCTTCGTCACAGAGAGAAACAATGAGCAGTTCTTC.

In DNA form, the CDR3 reads TGTGCCAGCAGCGGACAGGGATTCACTGAAGCTTTCTTT. It translates to CASSGQGFTEAFF. This chain uses TRBV21-1 with TRBJ1-1; TRBD1, the table's D call, lacks a check against the DNA. TRBV21-1 is a known pseudogene. CDR3 size: 13 residues.

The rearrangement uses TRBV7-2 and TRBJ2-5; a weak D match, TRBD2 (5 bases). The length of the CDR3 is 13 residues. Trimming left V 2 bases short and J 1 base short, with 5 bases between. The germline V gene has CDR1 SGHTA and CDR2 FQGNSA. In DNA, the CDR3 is TGTGCCAGCAGCTTACTAGCCCAAGAGACCCAGTACTTC. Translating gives CASSLLAQETQYF.

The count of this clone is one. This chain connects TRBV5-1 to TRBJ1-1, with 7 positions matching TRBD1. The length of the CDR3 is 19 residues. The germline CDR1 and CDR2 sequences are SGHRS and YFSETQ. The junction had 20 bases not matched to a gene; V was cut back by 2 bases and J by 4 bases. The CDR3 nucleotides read TGCGCCAGCAGCTTCCCAGAGGTCCCGGGACAGAGTTTGAGCACTGAAGCTTTCTTT. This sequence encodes CASSFPEVPGQSLSTEAFF.

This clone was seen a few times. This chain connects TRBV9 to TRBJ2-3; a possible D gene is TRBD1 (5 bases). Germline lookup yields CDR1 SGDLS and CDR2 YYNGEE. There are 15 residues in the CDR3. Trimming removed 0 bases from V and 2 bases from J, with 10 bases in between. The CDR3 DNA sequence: TGTGCCAGCAGCGTAGGGACACACGACACAGATACGCAGTATTTT. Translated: CASSVGTHDTDTQYF.

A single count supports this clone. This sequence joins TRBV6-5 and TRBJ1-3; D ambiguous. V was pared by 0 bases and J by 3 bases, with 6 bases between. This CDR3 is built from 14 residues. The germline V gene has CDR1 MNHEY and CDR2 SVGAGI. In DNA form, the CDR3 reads TGTGCCAGCAGTTACTCGAGGGTTGGAAACACCATATATTTT. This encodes CASSYSRVGNTIYF.

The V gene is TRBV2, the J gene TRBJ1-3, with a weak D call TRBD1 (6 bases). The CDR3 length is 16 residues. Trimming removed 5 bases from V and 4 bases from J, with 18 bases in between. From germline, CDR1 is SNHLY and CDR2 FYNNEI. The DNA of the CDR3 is TGTGCCAGCAGTTCCACCCAGCCGGGACACGGAAACACCATATATTTT. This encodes CASSSTQPGHGNTIYF.

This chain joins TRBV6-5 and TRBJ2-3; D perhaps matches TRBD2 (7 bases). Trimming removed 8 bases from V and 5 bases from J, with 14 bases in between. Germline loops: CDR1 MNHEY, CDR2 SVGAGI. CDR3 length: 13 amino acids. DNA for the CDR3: TGTGCCAGCTCGGGGGGCCCTCGAGATACGCAGTATTTT. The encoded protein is CASSGGPRDTQYF.

In nucleotides, the CDR3 is TGTGCCAGCAGTGAATCCCCCAGGGGCAATCAGCCCCAGCATTTT. It yields the protein CASSESPRGNQPQHF. The chain is built from TRBV2 and TRBJ1-5, with D perhaps TRBD1 (5 bases). V was shortened by 2 bases and J by 2 bases, with 10 bases between the two germline ends. This CDR3 spans 15 amino acids. Germline V lookup: CDR1 SNHLY, CDR2 FYNNEI.

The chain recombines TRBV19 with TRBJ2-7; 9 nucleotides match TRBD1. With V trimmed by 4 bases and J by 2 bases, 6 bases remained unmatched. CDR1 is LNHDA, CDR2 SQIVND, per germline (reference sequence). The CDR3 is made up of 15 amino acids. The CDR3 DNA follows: TGTGCCAGTAGTACCAACAGGGGGCAAACCTACGAGCAGTACTTC. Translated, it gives CASSTNRGQTYEQYF.

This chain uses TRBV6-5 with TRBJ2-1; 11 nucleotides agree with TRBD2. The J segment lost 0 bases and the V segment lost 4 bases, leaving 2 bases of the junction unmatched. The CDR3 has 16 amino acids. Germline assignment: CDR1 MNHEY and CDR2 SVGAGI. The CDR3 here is CASSFSGGASYNEQFF. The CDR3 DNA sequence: TGTGCCAGCAGTTTTAGCGGGGGGGCCTCCTACAATGAGCAGTTCTTC.

The CDR3 spells CAWTTPSGQPQHF. CDR3 DNA: TGTGCCTGGACCACCCCGAGCGGTCAGCCCCAGCATTTT. V is TRBV30 and J is TRBJ1-5; no reliable D call. V shed 4 bases and J shed 6 bases, with 13 bases lying between them. Per germline, CDR1 GTSNPN and CDR2 SVGIG (reference sequence). The CDR3 loop spans 13 amino acids.

Here the CDR3 reads CSVERGNTEAFF. CDR3 nucleotides: TGCAGCGTTGAAAGAGGGAACACTGAAGCTTTCTTT. The chain combines TRBV29-1 with TRBJ1-1, with D unclear. This CDR3 is built from 12 residues. The germline gives CDR1 SQVTM, CDR2 ANQGSEA. V dropped 2 bases and J dropped 1 base, with 5 bases sitting between them.

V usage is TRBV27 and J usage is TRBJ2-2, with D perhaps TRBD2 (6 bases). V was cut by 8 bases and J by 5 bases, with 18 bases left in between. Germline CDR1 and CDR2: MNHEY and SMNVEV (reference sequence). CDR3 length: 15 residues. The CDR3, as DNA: TGTGCCAGCGGTCCGGGAGCTCCTAGAACCGGGGAGCTGTTTTTT. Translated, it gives CASGPGAPRTGELFF.